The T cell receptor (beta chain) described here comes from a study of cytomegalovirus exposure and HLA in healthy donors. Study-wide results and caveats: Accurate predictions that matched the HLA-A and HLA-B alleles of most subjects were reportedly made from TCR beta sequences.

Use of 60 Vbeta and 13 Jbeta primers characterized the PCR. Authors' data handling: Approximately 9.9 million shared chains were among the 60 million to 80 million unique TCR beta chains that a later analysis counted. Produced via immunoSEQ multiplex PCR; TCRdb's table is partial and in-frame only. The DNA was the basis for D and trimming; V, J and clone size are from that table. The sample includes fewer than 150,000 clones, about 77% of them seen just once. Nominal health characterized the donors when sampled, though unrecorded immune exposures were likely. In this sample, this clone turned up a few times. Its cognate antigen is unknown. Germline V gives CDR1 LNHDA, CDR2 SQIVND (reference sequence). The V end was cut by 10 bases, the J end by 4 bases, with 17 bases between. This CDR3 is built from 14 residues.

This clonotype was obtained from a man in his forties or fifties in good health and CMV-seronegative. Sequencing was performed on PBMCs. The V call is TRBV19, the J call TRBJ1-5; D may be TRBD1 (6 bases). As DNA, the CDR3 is TGTGCCACCGGCCCTGTTCAGGGGAATCAGCCCCAGCATTTT. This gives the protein CATGPVQGNQPQHF. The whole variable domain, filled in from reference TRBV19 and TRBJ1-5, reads DGGITQSPKYLFRKEGQNVTLSCEQNLNHDAMYWYRQDPGQGLRLIYYSQIVNDFQKGDIAEGYSVSREKKESFPLTVTSAQKNPTAFYLCATGPVQGNQPQHFGDGTRLSIL.